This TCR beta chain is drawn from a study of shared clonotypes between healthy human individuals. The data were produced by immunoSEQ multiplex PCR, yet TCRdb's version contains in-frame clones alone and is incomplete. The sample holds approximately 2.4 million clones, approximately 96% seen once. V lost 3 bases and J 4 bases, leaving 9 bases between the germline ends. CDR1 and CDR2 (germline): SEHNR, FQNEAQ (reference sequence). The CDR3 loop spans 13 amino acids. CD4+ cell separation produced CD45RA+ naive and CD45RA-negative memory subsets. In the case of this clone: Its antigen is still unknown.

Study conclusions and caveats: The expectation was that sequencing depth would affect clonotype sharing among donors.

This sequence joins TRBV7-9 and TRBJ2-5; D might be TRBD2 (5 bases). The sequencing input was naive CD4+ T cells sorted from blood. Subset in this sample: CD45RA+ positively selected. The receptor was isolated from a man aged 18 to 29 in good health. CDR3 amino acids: CASSLGVGETQYF. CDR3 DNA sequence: TGTGCCAGCAGCTTGGGAGTTGGAGAGACCCAGTACTTC.